These T cell receptor beta chains were read from a single sample in a study of T-cell memory formation after mild COVID-19. TCRdb called the 5' RACE reads again in MiXCR, with one record for every CDR3 protein. The table records around 320,000 distinct CDR3 sequences, 15% to 20% of them present only once. Sequenced input: PBMCs or a T cell subset sorted from them (not recorded which). These receptors were taken from a man younger than 35 who had mild COVID-19 (a few samples of this study predate the infection). Cell type and time point are not known. Each CDR3 is given with its conserved first and last residue. D genes are given only for firm matches. Only some rows state a clone size, as once, few, many or a class for expanded clones.

>TRBV7-8|TRBJ2-1|TRBD1|many
CASSPSGQGESEQFF
TGTGCCAGCAGCCCATCGGGACAGGGAGAGTCTGAGCAGTTCTTC
>TRBV15|TRBJ2-2|TRBD2|once
CATSRPRLANTGELFF
TGTGCCACCAGCAGGCCGCGACTAGCTAATACCGGGGAGCTGTTTTTT
>TRBV7-8|TRBJ1-1|-|-
CASSLEPGGMTFF
TGTGCCAGCAGCTTAGAGCCAGGAGGGATGACTTTCTTT
>TRBV2|TRBJ2-3|-|-
CASSEVQATDTQYF
TGTGCCAGCAGTGAAGTTCAGGCGACAGATACGCAGTATTTT
>TRBV12-3/TRBV12-4|TRBJ2-5|TRBD1|-
CASSGTGLQETQYF
TGTGCCAGCAGTGGGACAGGGTTGCAAGAGACCCAGTACTTC
>TRBV6-5|TRBJ2-1|-|-
CASSWGGGSYNEQFF
TGTGCCAGCAGTTGGGGAGGAGGTTCCTACAATGAGCAGTTCTTC
>TRBV6-2/TRBV6-3|TRBJ2-7|TRBD1|few
CASSHHLTGNYFNTYEQYF
TGTGCCAGCAGTCACCACCTGACAGGGAATTACTTCAACACCTACGAGCAGTACTTC
>TRBV7-6|TRBJ1-5|-|few
CASSLATRDNQPQHF
TGTGCCAGCAGCTTAGCGACGAGGGACAATCAGCCCCAGCATTTT
>TRBV15|TRBJ2-1|TRBD2|few
CATSRLAGENNEQFF
TGTGCCACCAGCAGACTAGCGGGGGAAAACAATGAGCAGTTCTTC
>TRBV12-3/TRBV12-4|TRBJ1-4|-|few
CASSSATGVLGEKLFF
TGTGCCAGCAGCTCAGCGACCGGGGTTTTGGGTGAAAAACTGTTTTTT
>TRBV20-1|TRBJ1-2|TRBD1|-
CSLIVQGWGYTF
TGCAGTCTCATAGTACAGGGGTGGGGCTACACCTTC
>TRBV28|TRBJ1-5|-|-
CASRGGRGIWKPQHF
TGTGCCAGCAGGGGGGGACGGGGGATCTGGAAGCCCCAGCATTTT
>TRBV7-3|TRBJ2-5|TRBD2|-
CASSLRGTSTETQYF
TGTGCCAGCAGCTTAAGAGGGACTAGTACAGAGACCCAGTACTTC
>TRBV12-3/TRBV12-4|TRBJ1-4|-|few
CASSPPGPLNEKLFF
TGTGCCAGCAGCCCCCCGGGCCCCCTTAATGAAAAACTGTTTTTT
>TRBV12-5|TRBJ2-3|-|-
CASALWRGRTDTQYF
TGTGCTAGTGCTTTATGGCGGGGACGCACAGATACGCAGTATTTT
>TRBV2|TRBJ2-1|TRBD2|many
CASSARNGGDEQFF
TGTGCCAGCAGTGCCCGGAACGGGGGGGATGAGCAGTTCTTC